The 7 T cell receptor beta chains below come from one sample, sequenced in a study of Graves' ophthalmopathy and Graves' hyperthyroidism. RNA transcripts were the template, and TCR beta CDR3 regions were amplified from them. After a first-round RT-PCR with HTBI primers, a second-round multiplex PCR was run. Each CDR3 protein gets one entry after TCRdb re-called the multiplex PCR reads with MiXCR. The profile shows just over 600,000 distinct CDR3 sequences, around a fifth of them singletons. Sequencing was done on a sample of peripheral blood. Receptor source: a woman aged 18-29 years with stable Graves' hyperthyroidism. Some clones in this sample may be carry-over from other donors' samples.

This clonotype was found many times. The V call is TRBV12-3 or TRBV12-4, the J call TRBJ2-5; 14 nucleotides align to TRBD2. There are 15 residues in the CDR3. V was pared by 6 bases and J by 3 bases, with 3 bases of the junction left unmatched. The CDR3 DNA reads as TGTGCCAGCAGGTCGGGACTAGCGGGGGAAGAGACCCAGTACTTC. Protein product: CASRSGLAGEETQYF.

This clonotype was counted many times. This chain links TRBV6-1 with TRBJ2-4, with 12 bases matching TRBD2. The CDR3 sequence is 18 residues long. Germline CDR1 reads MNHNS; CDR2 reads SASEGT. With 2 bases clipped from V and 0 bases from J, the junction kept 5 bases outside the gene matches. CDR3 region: CASSEKTSGGKAKNIQYF. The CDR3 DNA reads TGTGCCAGCAGTGAAAAAACTAGCGGGGGGAAAGCCAAAAACATTCAGTACTTC.

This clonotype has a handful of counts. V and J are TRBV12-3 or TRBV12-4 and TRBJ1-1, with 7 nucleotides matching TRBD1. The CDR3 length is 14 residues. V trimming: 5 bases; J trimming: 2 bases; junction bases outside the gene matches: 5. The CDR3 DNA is TGTGCCAGCAGTGTCGGGACAGCCAACACTGAAGCTTTCTTT. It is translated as CASSVGTANTEAFF.

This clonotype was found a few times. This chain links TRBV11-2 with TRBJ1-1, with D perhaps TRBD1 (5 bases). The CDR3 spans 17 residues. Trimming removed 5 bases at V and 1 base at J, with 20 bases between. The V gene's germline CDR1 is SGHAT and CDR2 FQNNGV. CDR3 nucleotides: TGTGCCAGCAGCCCCAGGGCCGATAGAGTATCGAACACTGAAGCTTTCTTT. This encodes CASSPRADRVSNTEAFF.

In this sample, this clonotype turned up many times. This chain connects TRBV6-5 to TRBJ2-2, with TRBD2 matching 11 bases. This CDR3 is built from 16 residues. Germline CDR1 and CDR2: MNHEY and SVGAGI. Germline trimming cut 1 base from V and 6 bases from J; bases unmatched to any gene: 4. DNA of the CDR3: TGTGCCAGCAGTTACTGGTTAGCGGGAGGGTCCGGGGAGCTGTTTTTT. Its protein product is CASSYWLAGGSGELFF.

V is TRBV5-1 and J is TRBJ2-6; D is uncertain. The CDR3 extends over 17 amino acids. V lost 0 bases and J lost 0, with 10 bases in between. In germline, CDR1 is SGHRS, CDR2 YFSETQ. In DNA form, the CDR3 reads TGCGCCAGCAGCTTGGTTAACAGTGTCTCTGGGGCCAACGTCCTGACTTTC. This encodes CASSLVNSVSGANVLTF.

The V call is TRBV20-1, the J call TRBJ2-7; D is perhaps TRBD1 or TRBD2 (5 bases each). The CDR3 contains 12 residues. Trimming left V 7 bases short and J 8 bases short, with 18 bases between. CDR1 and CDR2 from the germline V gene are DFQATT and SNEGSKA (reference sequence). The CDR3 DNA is TGCAGTGGACCGGGACCGCCCGGTCAGCAGTACTTC. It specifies CSGPGPPGQQYF.